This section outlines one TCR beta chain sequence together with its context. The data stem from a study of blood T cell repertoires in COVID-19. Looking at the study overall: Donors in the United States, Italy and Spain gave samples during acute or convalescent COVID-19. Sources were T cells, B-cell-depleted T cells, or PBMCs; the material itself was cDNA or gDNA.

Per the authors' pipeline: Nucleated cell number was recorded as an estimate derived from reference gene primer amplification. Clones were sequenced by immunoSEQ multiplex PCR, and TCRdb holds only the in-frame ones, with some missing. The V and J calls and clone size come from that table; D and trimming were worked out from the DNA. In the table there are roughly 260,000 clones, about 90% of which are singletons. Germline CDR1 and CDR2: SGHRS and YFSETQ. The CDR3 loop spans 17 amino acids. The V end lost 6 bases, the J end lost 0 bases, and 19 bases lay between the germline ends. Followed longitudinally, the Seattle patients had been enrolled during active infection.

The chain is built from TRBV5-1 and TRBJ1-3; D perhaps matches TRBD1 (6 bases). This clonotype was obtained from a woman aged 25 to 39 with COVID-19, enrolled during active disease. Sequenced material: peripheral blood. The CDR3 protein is CASTTTYRESSGNTIYF. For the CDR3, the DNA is TGCGCCAGCACTACTACCTACAGGGAGTCCTCTGGAAACACCATATATTTT.